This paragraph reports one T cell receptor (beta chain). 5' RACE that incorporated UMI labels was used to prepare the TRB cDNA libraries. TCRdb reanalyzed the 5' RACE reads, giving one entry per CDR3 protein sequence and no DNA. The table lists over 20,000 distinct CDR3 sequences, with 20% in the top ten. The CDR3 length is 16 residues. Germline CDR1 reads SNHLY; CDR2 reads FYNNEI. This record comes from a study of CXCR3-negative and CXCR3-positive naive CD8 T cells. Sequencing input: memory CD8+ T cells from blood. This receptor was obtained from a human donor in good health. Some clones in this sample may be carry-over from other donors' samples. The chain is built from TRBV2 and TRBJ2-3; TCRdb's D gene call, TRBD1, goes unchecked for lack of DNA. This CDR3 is CASSEVPGVGADTQYF.